The 27 T cell receptor beta chains listed next were all sequenced from one sample in a study of cytomegalovirus exposure and HLA in healthy donors (dated by TCRdb to 2017 to 2019). The protocol used for the library was the immunoSEQ multiplex PCR assay. For the multiplex PCR, a mixture combining 60 forward primers for TCR Vbeta segments and 13 reverse primers for TCR Jbeta segments was used. TCRdb carries this immuneACCESS record with in-frame sequences only. Its versions omit some clonotypes, under half of them owing to an unresolved V gene in the studies checked, with the rest unexplained. Present in this sample are 180,000 or so clones, 80% of which were seen just once. The ten largest make up around 1.9% of the sample. Sequencing was carried out using PBMCs. Receptors were obtained from a woman aged 30 to 39 in good health and CMV-seronegative.

The V gene is TRBV5-1, the J gene TRBJ2-1, with D maybe TRBD2 (5 bases). V lost 0 bases and J 3 bases, leaving 13 bases between the germline ends. The length of the CDR3 is 16 residues. The germline CDR1 and CDR2 sequences are SGHRS and YFSETQ. The CDR3 is CASSLAGLALYNEQFF. In nucleotides, the CDR3 is TGCGCCAGCAGCTTGGCCGGGCTAGCCCTCTACAATGAGCAGTTCTTC.

This chain connects TRBV6-5 to TRBJ1-5; 9 bases are a match to TRBD1. The germline V gene has CDR1 MNHEY and CDR2 SVGAGI. This CDR3 contains 15 residues. V was pared by 5 bases and J by 2 bases, with 4 bases of the junction left unmatched. In nucleotides, the CDR3 is TGTGCCAGCAGTCCTACAGGGGGCGGCAATCAGCCCCAGCATTTT. Its protein is CASSPTGGGNQPQHF.

The sample holds a few counts of this clone. The V gene is TRBV9, the J gene TRBJ2-7; D might be TRBD1 (5 bases). V dropped 4 bases and J dropped 0 bases, with 14 bases sitting between them. The CDR3 has 15 residues. Germline-derived CDR1 and CDR2 are SGDLS and YYNGEE. The CDR3 region has the DNA TGTGCCAGCAGCCCTCAAGGACACGTCTCCTACGAGCAGTACTTC. The encoded protein is CASSPQGHVSYEQYF.

This chain uses TRBV7-6 with TRBJ2-2; D is perhaps TRBD2 (5 bases). The CDR3 contains 17 residues. Trimming shortened V by 4 bases and J by 2 bases, and 17 bases separated the two germline ends. Germline CDR1 and CDR2: SGHVS and FNYEAQ. The chain's CDR3 is CASSSPRVQSNTGELFF. The CDR3 coding sequence is TGTGCCAGCAGCTCCCCGAGGGTCCAGAGCAACACCGGGGAGCTGTTTTTT.

The chain links TRBV19 to TRBJ1-5; TRBD1 is a possible D gene (5 bases). Germline CDR1 LNHDA, CDR2 SQIVND (reference sequence). The V gene lost 2 bases and the J gene lost 2 bases, with 10 bases spanning the gap. CDR3 size: 15 residues. CDR3 coding DNA: TGTGCCAGTAGTATAACGGGGGTTGGCAATCAGCCCCAGCATTTT. This encodes CASSITGVGNQPQHF. Filled out from reference TRBV19 and TRBJ1-5, the complete variable domain reads DGGITQSPKYLFRKEGQNVTLSCEQNLNHDAMYWYRQDPGQGLRLIYYSQIVNDFQKGDIAEGYSVSREKKESFPLTVTSAQKNPTAFYLCASSITGVGNQPQHFGDGTRLSIL.

The CDR3 DNA reads as TGTGCCACCAGCAGATCCAAACAAGCAGATACGCAGTATTTT. It encodes CATSRSKQADTQYF. The chain couples TRBV15 to TRBJ2-3; D remains ambiguous. CDR1 is LNHNV and CDR2 is YYDKDF in the germline V gene (reference sequence). The CDR3 is 14 residues long. V was shortened by 2 bases and J by 4 bases, with 10 bases between the two germline ends.

The gene calls are TRBV6-5 and TRBJ1-2; TRBD1 aligns across 8 bases. The CDR3 runs to 15 residues. CDR1 is MNHEY, CDR2 SVGAGI, per germline. V was clipped by 7 bases and J by 4 bases; unmatched bases: 11. CDR3 DNA sequence: TGTGCCAGCAAGGCAACAGGGGGAGCGGGCTATGGCTACACCTTC. It translates to CASKATGGAGYGYTF.

The chain couples TRBV6-6 to TRBJ1-1; perhaps TRBD1 as D (6 bases). Germline CDR1 is MNHNY and CDR2 is SVGAGI (reference sequence). Trimming cost V 6 bases and J 7 bases, with 12 bases left between them. The CDR3 runs 12 residues. CDR3 in amino acids: CASRTGQIEAFF. DNA for the CDR3: TGTGCCAGCAGAACCGGACAGATTGAAGCTTTCTTT.

V is TRBV13 and J is TRBJ2-1; D possibly corresponds to TRBD2 (5 bases). Germline V gene data show CDR1 as PRHDT and CDR2 as FYEKMQ (reference sequence). The CDR3 extends over 14 amino acids. V was clipped by 5 bases and J by 0 bases, with 8 bases between them. The CDR3, as DNA: TGTGCCAGCAGCCGCCGGGGCTCCTACAATGAGCAGTTCTTC. As protein: CASSRRGSYNEQFF. Combining the CDR3 with reference TRBV13 and TRBJ2-1 gives the whole variable domain AAGVIQSPRHLIKEKRETATLKCYPIPRHDTVYWYQQGPGQDPQFLISFYEKMQSDKGSIPDRFSAQQFSDYHSELNMSSLELGDSALYFCASSRRGSYNEQFFGPGTRLTVL.

The J gene is TRBJ2-5, the V gene TRBV5-4, with D perhaps matching TRBD1 (5 bases). Germline assignment: CDR1 SGHNT and CDR2 YYREEE (reference sequence). Trimming took off 0 bases at V and 2 bases at J, with 8 bases between the two ends. The CDR3 is made up of 14 amino acids. CDR3 protein: CASSLGGRQETQYF. The DNA of the CDR3 is TGTGCCAGCAGCTTGGGGGGCAGGCAAGAGACCCAGTACTTC.

The genes are TRBV5-6 and TRBJ2-3; TRBD2 agrees at 8 bases. Losses at the gene ends were 5 bases for V and 0 bases for J; bases not matched to a gene: 5. Germline V gene lookup returns CDR1 SGHDT and CDR2 YYEEEE. CDR3 length equals 15 residues. This chain's CDR3 is CASRPGGRSTDTQYF. The CDR3 DNA reads TGTGCCAGCAGGCCGGGGGGGCGGAGCACAGATACGCAGTATTTT.

This clone was counted only a few times. This sequence joins TRBV2 and TRBJ1-4; D gene unclear. Germline CDR1 and CDR2: SNHLY and FYNNEI. The length of the CDR3 is 14 residues. V gave up 5 bases and J gave up 4 bases, with 11 bases separating them. Here the CDR3 DNA reads TGTGCCAGCAGTATAGACGGGAATAATGAAAAACTGTTTTTT. As protein: CASSIDGNNEKLFF. Complete variable domain (other parts from reference TRBV2 and TRBJ1-4): EPEVTQTPSHQVTQMGQEVILRCVPISNHLYFYWYRQILGQKVEFLVSFYNNEISEKSEIFDDQFSVERPDGSNFTLKIRSTKLEDSAMYFCASSIDGNNEKLFFGSGTQLSVL.

CDR3 residues: CASSPGQAERYF. The CDR3 DNA reads TGTGCCAGCAGTCCGGGACAGGCCGAACGGTACTTC. The chain links TRBV6-5 to TRBJ2-7, with TRBD1 matching over 8 bases. Germline assignment: CDR1 MNHEY and CDR2 SVGAGI. With 5 bases clipped from V and 12 bases from J, the junction kept 9 bases outside the gene matches. This CDR3 has 12 amino acids.

This rearrangement joins TRBV6-1 to TRBJ2-1, with D unresolved. The CDR3 runs to 17 residues. The V and J ends lost 4 bases and 1 base respectively, with 17 bases between them. The germline V gene has CDR1 MNHNS and CDR2 SASEGT. CDR3 protein: CASSGSPSSGSYNEQFF. The CDR3 DNA reads as TGTGCCAGCAGTGGCAGTCCATCCTCGGGTTCCTACAATGAGCAGTTCTTC.

V gene TRBV28 combines with J gene TRBJ1-1; D is undetermined. Trimming left V 10 bases short and J 1 base short, with 10 bases between. This CDR3 region has 12 residues. CDR1 and CDR2 from the germline V gene are MDHEN and SYDVKM. The CDR3 sequence is CATSSANTEAFF. The CDR3 coding sequence is TGTGCCACCAGCAGTGCGAACACTGAAGCTTTCTTT.

This rearrangement joins TRBV6-1 to TRBJ2-3, with TRBD1 as a possible D gene (6 bases). Trimming took 5 bases from V and 0 from J, leaving 9 bases between them. In germline, CDR1 is MNHNS, CDR2 SASEGT. This CDR3 is built from 14 residues. The CDR3 is CASSRDRSTDTQYF. Here the CDR3 DNA reads TGTGCCAGCAGTAGAGACAGGAGCACAGATACGCAGTATTTT.

The CDR3 region is CASSQITGVPGNTIYF. CDR3 coding DNA: TGTGCCAGCAGCCAAATTACAGGGGTACCTGGAAACACCATATATTTT. The gene calls are TRBV14 and TRBJ1-3; 7 bases line up with TRBD1. V gave up 2 bases and J gave up 2 bases; unmatched junction bases: 6. The CDR3 has 16 amino acids. CDR1 is SGHDN and CDR2 is FVKESK in the germline V gene.

This chain links TRBV7-9 with TRBJ2-2, with D perhaps TRBD1 (5 bases). The CDR3 runs to 14 residues. V dropped 2 bases and J dropped 6 bases, with 10 bases sitting between them. From germline, CDR1 is SEHNR and CDR2 FQNEAQ (reference sequence). CDR3 region: CASSLRQGPGELFF. The CDR3 DNA is TGTGCCAGCAGCTTAAGGCAGGGTCCCGGGGAGCTGTTTTTT.

This clone was seen once. The chain carries TRBV9 and TRBJ2-5; 8 bases are a match to TRBD2. CDR1 and CDR2 from the germline V gene are SGDLS and YYNGEE. This CDR3 is built from 16 residues. With 2 bases clipped from V and 5 bases from J, the junction kept 11 bases outside the gene matches. CDR3 loop: CASSVETGGLRETQYF. CDR3 sequence (DNA): TGTGCCAGCAGCGTCGAAACGGGGGGGCTTAGGGAGACCCAGTACTTC.

The chain has TRBV7-6 and TRBJ1-1, with a tentative D call TRBD1 (5 bases). Trimming left V 1 base short and J 0 bases short, with 12 bases between. CDR1 SGHVS and CDR2 FNYEAQ come from the germline V gene. This CDR3 has 16 residues. The CDR3 reads CASSLVPGGMNTEAFF. CDR3 DNA sequence: TGTGCCAGCAGCTTAGTCCCGGGGGGAATGAACACTGAAGCTTTCTTT.

The V and J genes are TRBV29-1 and TRBJ1-5; D unresolved. The CDR3 covers 14 residues. V lost 2 bases to trimming and J lost 7 bases, with 15 bases between them. CDR1 and CDR2 (germline): SQVTM, ANQGSEA. The CDR3 sequence: CSVEQEGRRQPQHF. The CDR3 DNA reads as TGCAGCGTTGAACAAGAGGGTAGGAGGCAGCCCCAGCATTTT.

The chain has TRBV4-3 and TRBJ1-1; D is possibly TRBD1 (6 bases). Germline values: CDR1 LGHNA, CDR2 YSLEER. CDR3 length: 17 residues. Trimming removed 0 bases at V and 1 base at J, with 15 bases between. CDR3 coding DNA: TGCGCCAGCAGCCAAGATGCACAGGGTCTAGGGAACACTGAAGCTTTCTTT. Translation: CASSQDAQGLGNTEAFF.

This chain uses TRBV6-5 with TRBJ1-3, with D possibly TRBD1 on 6 matching bases. The CDR3 extends over 14 amino acids. Germline lookup yields CDR1 MNHEY and CDR2 SVGAGI. V was shortened by 8 bases and J by 0 bases, with 11 bases between the two germline ends. The CDR3 DNA is TGTGCCAGCCGGGGGGCCCCCTCTGGAAACACCATATATTTT. It codes for CASRGAPSGNTIYF.

The chain employs TRBV7-2 and TRBJ2-7; 7 bases agree with TRBD1. The CDR3 contains 15 residues. CDR1 is SGHTA and CDR2 is FQGNSA in the germline V gene. J gave up 5 bases and V 6 bases, and 13 bases lay outside the gene matches. The CDR3 DNA is TGTGCCAGCAGGCCCATGAGGGGGCCACTAGACGAGCAGTACTTC. Translating it yields CASRPMRGPLDEQYF.

The chain links TRBV15 to TRBJ1-3; the D gene is possibly TRBD1 (6 bases). The CDR3 has 15 amino acids. Germline CDR1 and CDR2: LNHNV and YYDKDF (reference sequence). The V gene lost 7 bases and the J gene lost 2 bases, with 15 bases spanning the gap. The CDR3 protein is CATKQGDGTGNTIYF. The CDR3 region has the DNA TGTGCCACCAAACAGGGAGACGGAACTGGAAACACCATATATTTT.

The chain couples TRBV5-4 to TRBJ2-6, with a tentative D call TRBD1 (5 bases). Per the germline V gene, CDR1 is SGHNT and CDR2 is YYREEE (reference sequence). The CDR3 loop spans 14 amino acids. Trimming left V 4 bases short and J 4 bases short, with 9 bases between. CDR3 in amino acids: CASSATDGANVLTF. DNA for the CDR3: TGTGCCAGCAGCGCGACAGACGGGGCCAACGTCCTGACTTTC.

This clone was seen just once. The chain joins TRBV7-6 to TRBJ1-1, with a weak D call TRBD1 (6 bases). The germline gives CDR1 SGHVS, CDR2 FNYEAQ. This CDR3 spans 19 amino acids. V lost 3 bases and J 1 base, leaving 24 bases between the germline ends. The CDR3 region is CASSFQPSSEQGANTEAFF. DNA for the CDR3: TGTGCCAGCAGCTTTCAACCCTCCTCGGAACAGGGTGCGAACACTGAAGCTTTCTTT. Based on the CDR3 plus reference TRBV7-6 and TRBJ1-1, the full variable domain is GAGVSQSPRYKVTKRGQDVALRCDPISGHVSLYWYRQALGQGPEFLTYFNYEAQQDKSGLPNDRFSAERPEGSISTLTIQRTEQRDSAMYRCASSFQPSSEQGANTEAFFGQGTRLTVV.